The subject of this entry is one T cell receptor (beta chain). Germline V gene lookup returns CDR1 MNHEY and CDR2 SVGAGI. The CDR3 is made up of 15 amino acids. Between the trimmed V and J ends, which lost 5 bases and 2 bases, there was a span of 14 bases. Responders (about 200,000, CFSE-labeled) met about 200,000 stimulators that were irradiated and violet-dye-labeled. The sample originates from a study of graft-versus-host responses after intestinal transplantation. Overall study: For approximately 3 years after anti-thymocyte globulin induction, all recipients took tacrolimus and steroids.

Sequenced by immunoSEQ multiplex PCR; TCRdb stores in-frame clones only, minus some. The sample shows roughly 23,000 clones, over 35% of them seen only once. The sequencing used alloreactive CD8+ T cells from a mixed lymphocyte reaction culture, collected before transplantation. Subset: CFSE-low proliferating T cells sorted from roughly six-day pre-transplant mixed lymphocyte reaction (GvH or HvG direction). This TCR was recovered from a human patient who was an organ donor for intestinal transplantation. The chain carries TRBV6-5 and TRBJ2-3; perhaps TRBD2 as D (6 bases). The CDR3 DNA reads TGTGCCAGCAGTGTCGGGGGTTCCGACACAGATACGCAGTATTTT. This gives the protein CASSVGGSDTDTQYF.